This T cell receptor (beta chain) was retrieved from a study of T cell responses to AZD1222 COVID-19 vaccine. The V segment lost 0 bases and the J segment 4 bases; nucleotides outside the gene matches: 10. The CDR3 contains 18 residues. Germline lookup yields CDR1 SGHNT and CDR2 YENEEA. Sequenced by immunoSEQ multiplex PCR; TCRdb stores in-frame clones only, minus some. The repertoire holds over 75,000 clones, with around 91% as singletons. About this clone: The antigen is undetermined.

Study results and caveats: Repertoires were obtained only post-peak T cell response. Close to half of all spike-specific TCRs reportedly target regions of the variants that are unmutated.

The TCR comes from an adult who received the AZD1222 COVID-19 vaccine. The V call is TRBV11-3, the J call TRBJ1-4; 8 bases are shared with TRBD1. The sample was peripheral blood, taken 28 days after the second AZD1222 dose. CDR3 DNA sequence: TGTGCCAGCAGCTTAGATCTTGATTCTGGGACAGGTAATGAAAAACTGTTTTTT. Its protein is CASSLDLDSGTGNEKLFF.